This is a list of T cell receptor beta chains from one sample in a study of T cells after yellow fever vaccination. From the 5' RACE reads, TCRdb called clonotypes with MiXCR, one entry per CDR3 protein. The sample has hundreds of thousands of distinct CDR3 sequences, about 19% seen once. Sequenced here: PBMCs, sampled 15 days after the yellow fever booster vaccination. These TCRs come from a man aged 25 to 40 who received the YFV17D yellow fever vaccine. Both conserved end residues are part of each CDR3. The D gene is left open where the match is weak. Rows give clone size only sometimes, using once, few, many, or a class for an expanded clone.

CDR3 DNA,CDR3 protein,J gene,D gene,clone size,CDR3 length,V gene
TGTGCCATCAGGGACCAGGGAAGAGCGGGGAATGAGCAGTTCTTC,CAIRDQGRAGNEQFF,TRBJ2-1,TRBD2,few,15,TRBV10-3
TGTGCCAGCCGTGAAGTACCCGGGACCTCCTACGAGCAGTACTTC,CASREVPGTSYEQYF,TRBJ2-7,-,once,15,TRBV6-1
TGTGCCAGTAGTACCCAAAAATACAATCAGCCCCAGCATTTT,CASSTQKYNQPQHF,TRBJ1-5,-,-,14,TRBV19
TGCGCCAGCAGCCAAGGACAGGCACAAATAAACTATGGCTACACCTTC,CASSQGQAQINYGYTF,TRBJ1-2,TRBD1,few,16,TRBV5-1
TGTGCCAGCACCTATCCCCGATCAGGGGGAGGCACAGATACGCAGTATTTT,CASTYPRSGGGTDTQYF,TRBJ2-3,TRBD1,-,17,TRBV6-1
TGTGCCAGTAGCCGGACAGTCGTGGGTGAGACCCAGTACTTC,CASSRTVVGETQYF,TRBJ2-5,-,few,14,TRBV19
TGTGCCACCAGCACCGGACGTCAAGCTCGGGGCGAGCAGTACTTC,CATSTGRQARGEQYF,TRBJ2-7,-,-,15,TRBV15
TGTGCCAGCAGTTACTCCGCAGGGGCTTATAATTCACCCCTCCACTTT,CASSYSAGAYNSPLHF,TRBJ1-6,-,once,16,TRBV6-5
TGTGCCAGCAGTCGCTTCGGACCTGGAGAGACCCAGTACTTC,CASSRFGPGETQYF,TRBJ2-5,-,-,14,TRBV25-1
TGTGCCAGCAGCTTGTTTACGGGGACTGAAGCTTTCTTT,CASSLFTGTEAFF,TRBJ1-1,-,few,13,TRBV5-5
TGTGCCACCAGCAATCGCGTCAACTCCTACAATGAGCAGTTCTTC,CATSNRVNSYNEQFF,TRBJ2-1,-,-,15,TRBV15
TGTGCCAGCTCACCCGTTGGGACTAATGAAAAACTGTTTTTT,CASSPVGTNEKLFF,TRBJ1-4,-,few,14,TRBV18
TGTGCCAGCAGCCCATGGACCAGAGGCGAGCAGTACTTC,CASSPWTRGEQYF,TRBJ2-7,-,-,13,TRBV7-2
TGTGCCAGCAGCTTAGTAGGTAGCGGGAGTGAGGATACGCAGTATTTT,CASSLVGSGSEDTQYF,TRBJ2-3,TRBD2,-,16,TRBV7-2
TGTGCCAGCAGCCAAGTGGGCTCGGGGAGAGTTGGAGGCTACACCTTC,CASSQVGSGRVGGYTF,TRBJ1-2,-,few,16,TRBV3-1
TGTGCCAGCGGATTGGGTCGCGGGTTTGGTGAGCAGTTCTTC,CASGLGRGFGEQFF,TRBJ2-1,-,few,14,TRBV14
TGCGCCAGCAGCTTCGAGGTCACAGATACGCAGTATTTT,CASSFEVTDTQYF,TRBJ2-3,-,-,13,TRBV10-1
TGTGCCAGCCGTCCAGTGCAAAGGGAAAAACTGTTTTTT,CASRPVQREKLFF,TRBJ1-4,-,-,13,TRBV7-3
TGTGCCAGCAGGTCCGGGACAGGGGGTACTGAAGCTTTCTTT,CASRSGTGGTEAFF,TRBJ1-1,TRBD1,few,14,TRBV12-3/TRBV12-4
TGCAGTGGTACGGACTCCTACGAGCAGTACTTC,CSGTDSYEQYF,TRBJ2-7,-,many,11,TRBV20-1
TGTGCCAGCAGCGCTCCCCGGGCCCTCTACAATGAGCAGTTCTTC,CASSAPRALYNEQFF,TRBJ2-1,-,few,15,TRBV12-3/TRBV12-4
TGCAGTGCCATACCCGGACCGAAAACCTACGAGCAGTGCTTC,CSAIPGPKTYEQCF,TRBJ2-7,-,once,14,TRBV20-1
TGTGCCAGCAGCAAGCGGCCGGACGAGACCCAGTACTTC,CASSKRPDETQYF,TRBJ2-5,-,few,13,TRBV13
TGCAGTGCTAGAGATAGTAGCGGGAGGGGCACAGATACGCAGTATTTT,CSARDSSGRGTDTQYF,TRBJ2-3,TRBD2,few,16,TRBV20-1
TGTGCCAGCAGCCTCCCCACGGGAGAGGTTATCGGGGAGCTGTTTTTT,CASSLPTGEVIGELFF,TRBJ2-2,-,once,16,TRBV5-5
TGTGCCAGCAGCGCCGGGACTGCCGGGGTGTTGCAGTACTTC,CASSAGTAGVLQYF,TRBJ2-7,-,many,14,TRBV9
TGTGCCAGTCCGCGCAATGAGCAGTTCTTC,CASPRNEQFF,TRBJ2-1,-,-,10,TRBV9
TGTGCCAGCAGAAAGGGCCCGGGGGAGACCCAGTACTTC,CASRKGPGETQYF,TRBJ2-5,-,-,13,TRBV6-6
TGCAGTGCTAGAGTCGGGGTCCAAGAGACCCAGTACTTC,CSARVGVQETQYF,TRBJ2-5,-,-,13,TRBV20-1
TGTGCCAGTGCAGCGGCCAGCTCCTACGAGCAGTACTTC,CASAAASSYEQYF,TRBJ2-7,-,-,13,TRBV19
TGTGCCAGCAGCGTTCTTGGGGCCAACGTCCTGACTTTC,CASSVLGANVLTF,TRBJ2-6,-,few,13,TRBV9